These 5 T cell receptor beta chains were all obtained from the same sample, sequenced in a study of Graves' ophthalmopathy and Graves' hyperthyroidism (dated by TCRdb to between 2018 and 2020). These reads were obtained on an Illumina HiSeq 2000. For repertoire sequencing, TCR beta CDR3 regions were amplified from RNA transcripts. The first round of RT-PCR was done with HTBI primers and the Qiagen OneStep RT-PCR kit, and was followed by a second round of multiplex PCR, then size selection and purification. The raw public data were reprocessed by TCRdb itself: fastp quality trimming at Q25, MiXCR clonotype calling, in-frame beta chains only. CDR3 protein duplicates are merged, each entry listing the most common genes and DNA. This sample gives some 520,000 distinct CDR3 sequences in total; 13% to 15% of them show up just once. Clones ranked in the top ten supply 9.8% of the sample. Input material: blood. The receptors stem from a woman aged 25 to 39 with Graves' ophthalmopathy. Donor details come from another sample of the same person, matched by shared clones.

This clonotype was seen a few times. Given a much more abundant clone one base away, this may be a read error. The chain combines TRBV2 with TRBJ1-6, with D perhaps matching TRBD1 (5 bases). Germline V gives CDR1 SNHLY, CDR2 FYNNEI. The CDR3 consists of 16 residues. The CDR3 region is CASSEAGGRLNSHLHF. CDR3 DNA: TGTGCCAGCAGTGAAGCTGGGGGGAGGCTTAATTCACACCTCCACTTT.

This clonotype was observed at least ten times. The chain recombines TRBV12-3 or TRBV12-4 with TRBJ2-7; D possibly corresponds to TRBD2 (6 bases). CDR3 size: 17 residues. The V end lost 3 bases, the J end lost 0 bases, and 18 bases lay between the germline ends. CDR3 nucleotide sequence: TGTGCCAGCAGTTTGAGTTTGTGGGACTCCGGCTCCTACGAGCAGTACTTC. This encodes CASSLSLWDSGSYEQYF.

The rearrangement links TRBV5-1 to TRBJ2-5; TRBD2 is a possible D gene (6 bases). This CDR3 is built from 15 residues. Germline V lookup: CDR1 SGHRS, CDR2 YFSETQ. The V end was cut by 1 base, the J end by 0 bases, with 10 bases between. The CDR3 region is CASSLRGGYQETQYF. Written as DNA, the CDR3 is TGCGCCAGCAGCTTGAGGGGAGGATACCAAGAGACCCAGTACTTC.

At least ten counts were recorded for this clonotype. J is TRBJ1-1 and V is TRBV27; D gene ambiguous. The CDR3 loop spans 14 amino acids. V lost 5 bases and J lost 4, with 14 bases in between. CDR1 is MNHEY, CDR2 SMNVEV, per germline (reference sequence). The CDR3 DNA is TGTGCCAGCAGTACTCTTCTCACTCGCACTGAAGCTTTCTTT. The encoded protein is CASSTLLTRTEAFF.

There are many counts of this clonotype. The J gene is TRBJ2-5, the V gene TRBV6-1, with TRBD2 identical over 7 bases. This CDR3 is 13 amino acids long. Germline-derived CDR1 and CDR2 are MNHNS and SASEGT. CDR3 amino acids: CSGGSWYQETQYF. In DNA form, the CDR3 reads TGTTCCGGGGGGTCGTGGTACCAAGAGACCCAGTACTTC.